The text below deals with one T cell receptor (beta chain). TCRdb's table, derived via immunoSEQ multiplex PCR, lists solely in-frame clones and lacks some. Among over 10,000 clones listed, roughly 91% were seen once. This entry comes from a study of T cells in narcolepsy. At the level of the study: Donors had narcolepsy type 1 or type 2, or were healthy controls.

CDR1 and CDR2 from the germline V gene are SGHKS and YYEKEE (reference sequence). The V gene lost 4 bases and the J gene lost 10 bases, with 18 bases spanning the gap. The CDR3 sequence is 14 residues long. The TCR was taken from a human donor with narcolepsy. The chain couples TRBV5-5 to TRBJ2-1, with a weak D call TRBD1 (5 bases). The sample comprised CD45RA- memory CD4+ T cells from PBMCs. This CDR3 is CASSPAGPRWEQFF. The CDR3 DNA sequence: TGTGCCAGCAGCCCGGCAGGGCCGCGGTGGGAGCAGTTCTTC.